One sample yielded the 25 T cell receptor beta chains listed below, sequenced in a study. In TCRdb, the RT-PCR reads were re-called with MiXCR into one record per CDR3 protein. The table includes around 700,000 distinct CDR3 sequences, 12% to 15% detected once. What was sequenced was memory CD4+ T cells from blood. These TCRs come from a female donor in good health, serving as a healthy control.

The chain uses TRBV7-2 and TRBJ2-7; 7 positions agree with TRBD2. The CDR3 contains 16 residues. The germline V gene encodes CDR1 SGHTA and CDR2 FQGNSA. Trimming cost V 5 bases and J 2 bases; bases outside gene matches: 12. The CDR3 DNA reads TGTGCCAGCAGCAATAGGGTGGGGGGACTAACCTACGAGCAGTACTTC. The encoded protein is CASSNRVGGLTYEQYF.

This chain links TRBV7-2 with TRBJ1-1; D is possibly TRBD1 (5 bases). Trimming took 1 base from V and 4 from J, leaving 10 bases between them. CDR3 length: 14 amino acids. Germline V lookup: CDR1 SGHTA, CDR2 FQGNSA. CDR3 sequence: CASSLDRGLTEAFF. As DNA, the CDR3 is TGTGCCAGCAGCTTAGATCGGGGACTCACTGAAGCTTTCTTT.

The chain couples TRBV7-2 to TRBJ1-4, with D perhaps TRBD1 (5 bases). Trimming took off 2 bases at V and 8 bases at J, with 12 bases between the two ends. The CDR3 contains 14 residues. CDR1 is SGHTA, CDR2 FQGNSA, per germline. The CDR3 region has the DNA TGTGCCAGCAGCTTACCGACAGAGGGGGAAAAACTGTTTTTT. As protein: CASSLPTEGEKLFF.

This clonotype was seen only a few times. The CDR3: CSAITLASGGEGNEQFF. Written as DNA, the CDR3 is TGCAGTGCCATTACCTTGGCTAGCGGGGGGGAGGGCAATGAGCAGTTCTTC. V and J are TRBV20-1 and TRBJ2-1; 12 positions agree with TRBD2. V was clipped by 6 bases and J by 6 bases; unmatched bases: 15. Looked up from germline, CDR1 is DFQATT and CDR2 is SNEGSKA (reference sequence). There are 17 residues in the CDR3.

A few counts support this clonotype. The rearrangement uses TRBV7-2 and TRBJ1-5, with a weak D call TRBD1 (6 bases). V was cut by 11 bases and J by 2 bases, with 13 bases left in between. The CDR3 totals 13 residues. Germline values: CDR1 SGHTA, CDR2 FQGNSA. The CDR3 protein is CASTAGGNQPQHF. The CDR3 DNA is TGTGCCTCGACGGCAGGGGGCAATCAGCCCCAGCATTTT.

This clonotype turned up a few times. The J gene is TRBJ2-1, the V gene TRBV6-6; 12 nucleotides match TRBD1. The CDR3 is made up of 15 amino acids. Germline V lookup: CDR1 MNHNY, CDR2 SVGAGI (reference sequence). The ends lost 6 bases at V and 8 bases at J; junction bases unmatched: 8. The CDR3 here is CASSPGTGGADEQFF. CDR3 nucleotides: TGTGCCAGCAGCCCCGGGACAGGGGGCGCGGATGAGCAGTTCTTC.

The rearrangement uses TRBV11-2 and TRBJ2-5, with D unclear. CDR1 is SGHAT and CDR2 is FQNNGV in the germline V gene. Trimming took off 5 bases at V and 5 bases at J, with 15 bases between the two ends. This CDR3 has 14 residues. The CDR3 coding sequence is TGTGCCAGCAGCCACCTTAGAAGGGTGGAGACCCAGTACTTC. This encodes CASSHLRRVETQYF.

This clonotype was seen repeatedly, ten times or more. V and J are TRBV10-3 and TRBJ2-3; no clear D gene. Germline CDR1 ENHRY, CDR2 SYGVKD. This CDR3 has 14 amino acids. Deletions cut 4 bases from V and 1 base from J, with 9 bases between. In DNA, the CDR3 is TGTGCCATCAGTGCACGTAGGGGCACAGATACGCAGTATTTT. Encoded protein: CAISARRGTDTQYF.

This clonotype was picked up a small number of times. At one boundary the junction diverges from the germline segment, which might be a read error. This rearrangement joins TRBV20-1 to TRBJ1-1; 11 nucleotides match TRBD1. CDR3 size: 14 residues. The germline CDR1 and CDR2 sequences are DFQATT and SNEGSKA (reference sequence). The CDR3 coding sequence is TGCAGTGCTCAAGAACTAGGACAGGGGGCTGAATCTTTCTTT. Its protein product is CSAQELGQGAESFF.

This clonotype was recorded a few times. A read error may be the cause here, since a much bigger clone is one base away. The chain joins TRBV6-4 to TRBJ2-3; TRBD1 matches 7 bases. From germline, CDR1 is MRHNA and CDR2 SNTAGT. V was pared by 2 bases and J by 4 bases, with 0 bases of the junction left unmatched. This CDR3 comprises 13 residues. The CDR3 bases are TGTGCCAGCAGTGACCAGGGGGCAGATACGCAGTATTTT. It specifies CASSDQGADTQYF.

This clonotype was counted between two and nine times. The rearrangement uses TRBV5-6 and TRBJ2-7, with D perhaps given as TRBD1 or TRBD2 (5 bases each). With 0 bases removed from V and 3 bases from J, the gap between germline ends came to 16 bases. Germline lookup yields CDR1 SGHDT and CDR2 YYEEEE. This CDR3 has 16 amino acids. CDR3 DNA: TGTGCCAGCAGCTTGGTGGGGACGACGGCCAGCTACGAGCAGTACTTC. Residues: CASSLVGTTASYEQYF. Together with reference TRBV5-6 and TRBJ2-7, the CDR3 gives the full variable domain: DAGVTQSPTHLIKTRGQQVTLRCSPKSGHDTVSWYQQALGQGPQFIFQYYEEEERQRGNFPDRFSGHQFPNYSSELNVNALLLGDSALYLCASSLVGTTASYEQYFGPGTRLTVT.

The rearrangement links TRBV2 to TRBJ2-2; 10 bases are shared with TRBD2. CDR1 SNHLY and CDR2 FYNNEI come from the germline V gene. V was clipped by 7 bases and J by 6 bases; unmatched bases: 5. The CDR3 length is 14 residues. The CDR3 DNA reads as TGTGCCAGCACCTCCGGGACTAGCGCCGGGGAGCTGTTTTTT. Translated, it gives CASTSGTSAGELFF.

V is TRBV7-9 and J is TRBJ2-1, with D maybe TRBD2 (5 bases). Per germline, CDR1 SEHNR and CDR2 FQNEAQ (reference sequence). Trimming left V 5 bases short and J 7 bases short, with 12 bases between. CDR3 length: 13 residues. CDR3 nucleotides: TGTGCCAGCAGCCAAGTAGCGACTAATGAGCAGTTCTTC. Translating it yields CASSQVATNEQFF.

The V gene is TRBV7-2, the J gene TRBJ1-1; unclear D gene. The germline V and J ends were trimmed by 4 bases and 5 bases, with 20 bases remaining between them. The germline V gene encodes CDR1 SGHTA and CDR2 FQGNSA. CDR3 size: 16 residues. CDR3 region: CASSSGPSHDSTEAFF. The CDR3 DNA is TGTGCCAGCAGCTCCGGCCCTAGCCACGACTCAACTGAAGCTTTCTTT.

This clonotype appeared a few times. The chain links TRBV20-1 to TRBJ2-4, with D possibly being TRBD1 or TRBD2 (5 bases each). This CDR3 is 17 amino acids long. CDR1 and CDR2 (germline): DFQATT, SNEGSKA (reference sequence). V lost 0 bases and J 3 bases, leaving 18 bases between the germline ends. CDR3 in DNA: TGCAGTGCTAGAGATCTCTTGGGGGATTTGGTCAAAAACATTCAGTACTTC. It is translated as CSARDLLGDLVKNIQYF.

This clonotype was found many times. The rearrangement uses TRBV15 and TRBJ2-2; D gene ambiguous. V shed 0 bases and J shed 4 bases, with 9 bases lying between them. Per germline, CDR1 LNHNV and CDR2 YYDKDF (reference sequence). This CDR3 comprises 15 residues. CDR3 sequence reads: CATSRDRTPTGELFF. The CDR3 DNA reads as TGTGCCACCAGCAGAGATCGAACTCCCACCGGGGAGCTGTTTTTT.

The rearrangement joins TRBV6-6 to TRBJ2-7; D remains ambiguous. From germline, CDR1 is MNHNY and CDR2 SVGAGI (reference sequence). Between the trimmed V and J ends, which lost 5 bases and 2 bases, there was a span of 16 bases. This CDR3 is built from 15 residues. CDR3 in amino acids: CASSPRRSFTYEQYF. For the CDR3, the DNA is TGTGCCAGCAGTCCCCGACGGAGCTTTACCTACGAGCAGTACTTC.

The CDR3 nucleotides read TGCGCCAGCAGGACCGGGACTAGCGGGAGTACGGGCAATGAGCAGTTCTTC. It yields the protein CASRTGTSGSTGNEQFF. The chain joins TRBV10-2 to TRBJ2-1; 14 positions agree with TRBD2. CDR3 size: 17 residues. V shed 6 bases and J 6 bases; nucleotides not matched to a gene: 10. Looked up from germline, CDR1 is WSHSY and CDR2 is SAAADI.

This clonotype has at least ten counts. The chain employs TRBV20-1 and TRBJ2-3; possibly TRBD1 or TRBD2 for D (5 bases each). Looked up from germline, CDR1 is DFQATT and CDR2 is SNEGSKA (reference sequence). This CDR3 is 14 amino acids long. The V end was cut by 5 bases, the J end by 3 bases, with 15 bases between. CDR3 in amino acids: CSAPRGSKTDTQYF. CDR3 DNA sequence: TGCAGTGCTCCCCGGGGCAGTAAGACAGATACGCAGTATTTT.

J is TRBJ1-6 and V is TRBV9, with D possibly TRBD1 on 5 matching bases. V lost 4 bases and J lost 8, with 13 bases in between. Germline values: CDR1 SGDLS, CDR2 YYNGEE. The CDR3 is 14 residues long. CDR3: CASSPDSPYSPLHF. In nucleotides, the CDR3 is TGTGCCAGCAGCCCAGACAGTCCCTATTCACCCCTCCACTTT.

The CDR3 coding sequence is TGTGCCAGCAGACACAGGGACAGACCCACAGATACGCAGTATTTT. Protein: CASRHRDRPTDTQYF. The V call is TRBV6-5, the J call TRBJ2-3; 7 bases align to TRBD1. The germline V gene has CDR1 MNHEY and CDR2 SVGAGI. This CDR3 contains 15 residues. V dropped 6 bases and J dropped 2; count of bases not matched to a gene: 8.

This clonotype was seen ten or more times. The chain recombines TRBV20-1 with TRBJ2-6; 7 positions agree with TRBD2. The CDR3 is 15 residues long. Germline V CDR1 and CDR2: DFQATT, SNEGSKA (reference sequence). Trimming at V came to 3 bases and at J to 0 bases, leaving 2 bases not matched to a gene. The CDR3 reads CSARRGFSGANVLTF. As DNA, the CDR3 is TGCAGTGCTAGGCGGGGGTTCTCTGGGGCCAACGTCCTGACTTTC.

This clonotype has just a few counts. This chain uses TRBV5-1 with TRBJ2-1; 11 bases are a match to TRBD2. The germline V gene has CDR1 SGHRS and CDR2 YFSETQ. The V gene end was trimmed by 3 bases and the J gene end by 2 bases; junction bases not matched to a gene: 10. There are 18 residues in the CDR3. The CDR3 spells CASSSHFSGGAAYNEQFF. The CDR3 nucleotides are TGCGCCAGCAGCTCCCACTTTAGCGGGGGGGCCGCCTACAATGAGCAGTTCTTC.

This clonotype was seen many times. This chain connects TRBV6-5 to TRBJ1-1, with D possibly matching TRBD1 (5 bases). This CDR3 region has 14 residues. V lost 2 bases, J lost 4 bases, and 11 bases lay in between. Germline loops: CDR1 MNHEY, CDR2 SVGAGI. CDR3 nucleotide sequence: TGTGCCAGCAGTTACGAGGCAGGGCTCACTGAAGCTTTCTTT. Protein product: CASSYEAGLTEAFF.

This clonotype was detected only a few times. The V gene is TRBV18, the J gene TRBJ1-3; D gene unclear. V was shortened by 6 bases and J by 0 bases, with 12 bases between the two germline ends. This CDR3 contains 15 residues. CDR1 and CDR2 from the germline V gene are KGHSH and LQKENI. In nucleotides, the CDR3 is TGTGCCAGCTCCCAAGAAATAACCTCTGGAAACACCATATATTTT. This translates into CASSQEITSGNTIYF.